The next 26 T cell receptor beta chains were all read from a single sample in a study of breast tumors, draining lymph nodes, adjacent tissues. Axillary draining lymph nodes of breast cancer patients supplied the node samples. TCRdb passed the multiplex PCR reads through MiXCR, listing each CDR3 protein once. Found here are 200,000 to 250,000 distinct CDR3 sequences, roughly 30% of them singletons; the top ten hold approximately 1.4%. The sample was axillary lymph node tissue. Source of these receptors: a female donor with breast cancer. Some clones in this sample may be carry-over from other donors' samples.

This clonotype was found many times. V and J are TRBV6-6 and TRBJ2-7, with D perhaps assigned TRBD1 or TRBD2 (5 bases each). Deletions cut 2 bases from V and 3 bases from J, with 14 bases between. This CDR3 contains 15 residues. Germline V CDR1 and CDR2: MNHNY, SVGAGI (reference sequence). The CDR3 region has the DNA TGTGCCAGCAGTTACAGTGAGGGGTCTTACTACGAGCAGTACTTC. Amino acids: CASSYSEGSYYEQYF.

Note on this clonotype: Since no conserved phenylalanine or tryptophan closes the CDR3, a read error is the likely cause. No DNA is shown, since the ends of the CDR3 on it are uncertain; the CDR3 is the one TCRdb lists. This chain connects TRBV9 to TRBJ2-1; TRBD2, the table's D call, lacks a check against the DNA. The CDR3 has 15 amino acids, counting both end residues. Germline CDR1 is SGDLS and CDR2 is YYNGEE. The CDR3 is CASSVGAGTGNEPFL.

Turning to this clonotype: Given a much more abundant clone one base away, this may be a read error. DNA for the CDR3: TGCAGTGCTAGTTCAATGAGGGCGGGAGCGCCCTACGAGCAGTACTTC. This sequence encodes CSASSMRAGAPYEQYF. The V and J genes are TRBV20-1 and TRBJ2-7; 7 bases fit TRBD2. The germline V gene encodes CDR1 DFQATT and CDR2 SNEGSKA (reference sequence). This CDR3 has 16 residues. J was trimmed by 2 bases and V by 3 bases; bases with no gene match: 13.

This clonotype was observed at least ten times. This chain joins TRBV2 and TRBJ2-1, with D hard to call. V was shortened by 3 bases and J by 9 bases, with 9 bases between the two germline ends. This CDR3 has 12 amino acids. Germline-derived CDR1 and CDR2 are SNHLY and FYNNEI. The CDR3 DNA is TGTGCCAGCAGTGATTCAGGAACTGAGCAGTTCTTC. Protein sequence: CASSDSGTEQFF.

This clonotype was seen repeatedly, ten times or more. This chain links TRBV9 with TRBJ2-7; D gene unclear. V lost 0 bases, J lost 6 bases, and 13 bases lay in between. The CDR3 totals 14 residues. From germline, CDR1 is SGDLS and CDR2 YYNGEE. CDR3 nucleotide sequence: TGTGCCAGCAGCGTAGACTCCGGTTTAGGCGAGCAGTACTTC. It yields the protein CASSVDSGLGEQYF.

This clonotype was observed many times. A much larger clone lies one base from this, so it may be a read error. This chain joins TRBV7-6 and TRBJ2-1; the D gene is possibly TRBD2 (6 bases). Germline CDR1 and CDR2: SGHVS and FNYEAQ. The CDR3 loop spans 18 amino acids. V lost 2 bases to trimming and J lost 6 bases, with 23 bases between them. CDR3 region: CASSLLEVDYGSANEQFF. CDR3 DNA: TGTGCCAGCAGCTTATTAGAGGTGGACTACGGGAGCGCCAATGAGCAGTTCTTC. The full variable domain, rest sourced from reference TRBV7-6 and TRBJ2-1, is GAGVSQSPRYKVTKRGQDVALRCDPISGHVSLYWYRQALGQGPEFLTYFNYEAQQDKSGLPNDRFSAERPEGSISTLTIQRTEQRDSAMYRCASSLLEVDYGSANEQFFGPGTRLTVL.

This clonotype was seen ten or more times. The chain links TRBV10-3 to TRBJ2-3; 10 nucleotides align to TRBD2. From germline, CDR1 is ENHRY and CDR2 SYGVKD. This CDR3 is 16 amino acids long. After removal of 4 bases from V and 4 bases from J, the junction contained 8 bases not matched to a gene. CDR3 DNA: TGTGCCATCAGTGGTCCTAGCGGGAGAAGGCCAGATACGCAGTATTTT. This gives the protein CAISGPSGRRPDTQYF.

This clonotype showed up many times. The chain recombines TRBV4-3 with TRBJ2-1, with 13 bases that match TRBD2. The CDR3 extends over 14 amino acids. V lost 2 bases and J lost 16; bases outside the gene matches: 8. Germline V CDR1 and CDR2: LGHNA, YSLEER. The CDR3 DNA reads TGCGCCAGCAGCCAACAACTAGCGGGAGGGTTTCAATTCTTC. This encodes CASSQQLAGGFQFF.

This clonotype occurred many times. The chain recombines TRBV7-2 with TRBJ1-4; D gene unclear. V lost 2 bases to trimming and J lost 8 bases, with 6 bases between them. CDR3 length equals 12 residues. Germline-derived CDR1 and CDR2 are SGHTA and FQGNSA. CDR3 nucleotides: TGTGCCAGCAGCTTAATTTCGGAAAAACTGTTTTTT. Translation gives CASSLISEKLFF. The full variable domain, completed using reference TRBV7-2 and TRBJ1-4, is GAGVSQSPSNKVTEKGKDVELRCDPISGHTALYWYRQSLGQGLEFLIYFQGNSAPDKSGLPSDRFSAERTGGSVSTLTIQRTQQEDSAVYLCASSLISEKLFFGSGTQLSVL.

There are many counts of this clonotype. CDR3 residues: CASRTQGTGIYGYTF. DNA for the CDR3: TGTGCCAGCAGGACCCAGGGGACAGGGATCTATGGCTACACCTTC. The chain combines TRBV6-2 or TRBV6-3 with TRBJ1-2, with 9 bases identical to TRBD1. This CDR3 has 15 residues. With V trimmed by 6 bases and J by 4 bases, 9 bases remained unmatched. CDR1 is MNHEY and CDR2 is SVGEGT in the germline V gene.

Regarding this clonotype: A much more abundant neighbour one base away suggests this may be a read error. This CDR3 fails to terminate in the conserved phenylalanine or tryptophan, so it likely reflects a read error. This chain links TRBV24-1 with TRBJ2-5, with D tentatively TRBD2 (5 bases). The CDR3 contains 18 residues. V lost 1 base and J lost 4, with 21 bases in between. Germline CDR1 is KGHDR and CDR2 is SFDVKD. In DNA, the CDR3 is TGTGCCACCAGTGATTTTCATCCTGAAACTAGTGACGGAGAGACCCAGTACCTC. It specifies CATSDFHPETSDGETQYL.

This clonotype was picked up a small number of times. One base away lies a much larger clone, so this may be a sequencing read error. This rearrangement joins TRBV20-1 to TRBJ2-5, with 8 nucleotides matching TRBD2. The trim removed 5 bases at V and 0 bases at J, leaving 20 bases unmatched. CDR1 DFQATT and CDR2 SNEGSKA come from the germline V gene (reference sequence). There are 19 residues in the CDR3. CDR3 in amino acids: CSAQTRISGTVLNQETQYF. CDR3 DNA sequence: TGCAGTGCTCAAACTCGGATTAGCGGGACGGTCCTAAACCAAGAGACCCAGTACTTC.

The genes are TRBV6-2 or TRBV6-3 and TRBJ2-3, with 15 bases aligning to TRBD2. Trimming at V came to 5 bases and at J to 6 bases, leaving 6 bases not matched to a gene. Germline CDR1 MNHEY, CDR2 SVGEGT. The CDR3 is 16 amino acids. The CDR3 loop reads CASSRRTSGRGDTQYF. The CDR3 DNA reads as TGTGCCAGCAGTCGCCGGACTAGCGGGAGGGGTGATACGCAGTATTTT.

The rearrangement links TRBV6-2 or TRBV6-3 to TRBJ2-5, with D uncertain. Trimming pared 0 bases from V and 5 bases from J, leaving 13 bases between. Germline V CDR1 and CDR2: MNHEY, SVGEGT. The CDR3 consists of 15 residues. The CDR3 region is CASSYSHRVGETQYF. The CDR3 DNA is TGTGCCAGCAGTTACTCCCATCGGGTCGGGGAGACCCAGTACTTC.

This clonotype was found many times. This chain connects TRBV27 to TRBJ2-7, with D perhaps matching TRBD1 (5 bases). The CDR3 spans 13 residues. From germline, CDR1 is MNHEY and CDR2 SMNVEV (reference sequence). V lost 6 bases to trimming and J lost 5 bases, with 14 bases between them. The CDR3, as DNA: TGTGCCAGCAGCGGAATTGGGGCCCACGAGCAGTACTTC. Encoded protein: CASSGIGAHEQYF.

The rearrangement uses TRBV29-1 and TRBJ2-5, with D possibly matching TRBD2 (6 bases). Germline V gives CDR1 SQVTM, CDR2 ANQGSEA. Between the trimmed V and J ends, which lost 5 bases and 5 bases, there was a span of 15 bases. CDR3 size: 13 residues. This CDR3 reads CSVSEGLGETQYF. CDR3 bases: TGCAGCGTTTCGGAGGGCCTGGGGGAGACCCAGTACTTC.

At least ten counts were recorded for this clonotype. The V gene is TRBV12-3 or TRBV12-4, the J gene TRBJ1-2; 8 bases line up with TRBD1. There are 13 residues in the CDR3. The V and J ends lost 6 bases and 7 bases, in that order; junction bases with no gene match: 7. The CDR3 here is CASSRRTGRGYTF. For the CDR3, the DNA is TGTGCCAGCAGCCGCCGGACAGGGCGTGGCTACACCTTC.

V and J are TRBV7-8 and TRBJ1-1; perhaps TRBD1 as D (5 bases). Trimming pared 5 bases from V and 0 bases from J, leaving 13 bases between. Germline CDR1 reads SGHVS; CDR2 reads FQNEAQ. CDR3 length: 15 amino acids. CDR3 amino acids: CASSPIGGVNTEAFF. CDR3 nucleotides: TGTGCCAGCAGCCCGATTGGGGGGGTGAACACTGAAGCTTTCTTT.

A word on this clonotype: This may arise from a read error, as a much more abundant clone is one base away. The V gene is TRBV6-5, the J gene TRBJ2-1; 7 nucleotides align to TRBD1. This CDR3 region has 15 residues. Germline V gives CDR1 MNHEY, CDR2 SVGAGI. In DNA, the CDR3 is TGTGCCAGCAGACCGACAGGGATCCCCTACAGTGAGCAGTTCTTC. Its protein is CASRPTGIPYSEQFF.

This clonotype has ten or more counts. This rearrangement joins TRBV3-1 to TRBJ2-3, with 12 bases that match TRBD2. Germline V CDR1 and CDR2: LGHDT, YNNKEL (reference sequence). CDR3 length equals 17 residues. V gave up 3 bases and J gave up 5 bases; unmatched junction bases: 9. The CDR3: CASSQASGRALGDTQYF. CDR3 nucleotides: TGTGCCAGCAGCCAGGCTAGCGGGAGGGCCTTAGGAGATACGCAGTATTTT.

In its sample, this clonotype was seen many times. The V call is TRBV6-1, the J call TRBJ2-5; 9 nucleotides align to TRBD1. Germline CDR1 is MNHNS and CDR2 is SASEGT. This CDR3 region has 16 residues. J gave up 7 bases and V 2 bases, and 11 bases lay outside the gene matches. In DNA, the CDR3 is TGTGCCAGCAGTGAAAGGGCCCGGGACAGGGACGCGACCCAGTACTTC. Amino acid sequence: CASSERARDRDATQYF.

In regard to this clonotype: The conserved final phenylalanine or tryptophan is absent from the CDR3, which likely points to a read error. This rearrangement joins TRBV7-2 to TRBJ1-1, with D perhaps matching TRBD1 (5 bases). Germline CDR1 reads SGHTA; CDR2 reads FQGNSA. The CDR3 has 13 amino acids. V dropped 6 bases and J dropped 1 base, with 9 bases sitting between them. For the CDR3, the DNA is TGTGCCAGCAGTCGGGGCCGGAACACTGAAGCTTTCCTT. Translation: CASSRGRNTEAFL.

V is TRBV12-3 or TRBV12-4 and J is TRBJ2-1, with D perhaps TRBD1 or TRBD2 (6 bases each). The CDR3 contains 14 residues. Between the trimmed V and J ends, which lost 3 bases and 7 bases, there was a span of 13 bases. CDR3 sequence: CASSFGGLGNEQFF. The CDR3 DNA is TGTGCCAGCAGTTTCGGGGGCCTCGGGAATGAGCAGTTCTTC.

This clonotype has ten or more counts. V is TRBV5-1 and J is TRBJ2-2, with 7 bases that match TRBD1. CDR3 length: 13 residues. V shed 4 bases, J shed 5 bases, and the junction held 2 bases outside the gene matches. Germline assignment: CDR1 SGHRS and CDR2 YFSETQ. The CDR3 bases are TGCGCCAGCAGCGGGACAGCGACCGGGGAGCTGTTTTTT. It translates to CASSGTATGELFF.

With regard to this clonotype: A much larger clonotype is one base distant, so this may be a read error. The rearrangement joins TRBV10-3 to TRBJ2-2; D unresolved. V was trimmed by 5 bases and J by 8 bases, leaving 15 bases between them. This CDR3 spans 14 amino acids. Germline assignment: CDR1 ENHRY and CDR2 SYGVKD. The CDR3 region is CAISYWQFNGELFF. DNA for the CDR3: TGTGCCATCAGTTACTGGCAGTTTAATGGGGAGCTGTTTTTT.

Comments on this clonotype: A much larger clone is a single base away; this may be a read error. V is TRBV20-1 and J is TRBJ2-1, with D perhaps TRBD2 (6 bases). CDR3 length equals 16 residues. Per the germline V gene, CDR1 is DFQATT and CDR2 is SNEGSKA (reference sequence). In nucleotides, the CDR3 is TGCAGTACTAGAGTCCCGACGGGCGGGACGTACAATGAGCAGTTCTTC. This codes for CSTRVPTGGTYNEQFF.